This T cell receptor (beta chain) was retrieved from a study of blood T cell repertoires in COVID-19. TCRdb keeps only in-frame clones here, not all; method: immunoSEQ multiplex PCR. The sample yields 130,000 or so clones, about 85% seen once. Germline V gives CDR1 LGHDT, CDR2 YNNKEL (reference sequence). V shed 2 bases and J 4 bases; nucleotides not matched to a gene: 7. The CDR3 spans 15 residues. This rearrangement joins TRBV3-1 (or the pseudogene TRBV3-2) to TRBJ1-2; TRBD1 aligns across 7 bases. Sequencing used peripheral blood. This receptor was obtained from a human donor in a cohort sampled during active COVID-19. The CDR3 sequence is CASSQSPGQTYGYTF. CDR3 coding DNA: TGTGCCAGCAGCCAATCGCCGGGACAGACCTATGGCTACACCTTC.